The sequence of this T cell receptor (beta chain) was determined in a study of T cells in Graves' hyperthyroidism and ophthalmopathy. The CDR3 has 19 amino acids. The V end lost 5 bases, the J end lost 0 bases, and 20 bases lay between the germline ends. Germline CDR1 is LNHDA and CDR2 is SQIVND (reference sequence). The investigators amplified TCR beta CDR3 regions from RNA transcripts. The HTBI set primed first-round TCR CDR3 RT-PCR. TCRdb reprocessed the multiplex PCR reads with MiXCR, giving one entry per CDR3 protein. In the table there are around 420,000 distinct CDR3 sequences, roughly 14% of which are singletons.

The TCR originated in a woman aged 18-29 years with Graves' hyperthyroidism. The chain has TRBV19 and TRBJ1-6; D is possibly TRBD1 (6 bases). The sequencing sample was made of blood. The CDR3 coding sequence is TGTGCCAGTAGTTCCCAACCCGGACAGAGGAGCTCCTATAATTCACCCCTCCACTTT. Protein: CASSSQPGQRSSYNSPLHF.